These T cell receptor beta chains were read from a single sample in a study of T cells after yellow fever vaccination. TCRdb re-called the 5' RACE reads through MiXCR, storing one row per CDR3 protein. This sample has nearly 350,000 distinct CDR3 sequences; roughly 7.5% occur once, and the top ten carry about 16%. This sample comprised PBMCs, obtained approximately 47 days after the first yellow fever vaccination. The receptors were gathered from a young man who received the YFV17D yellow fever vaccine. Both conserved end residues are part of each CDR3. The order of the fields is J gene, V gene, D gene, clone size, CDR3 protein, CDR3 DNA. The D gene is left open where the match is weak. For some rows the clone size is stated as once, few or many, or as a class when expanded; others skip it.

TRBJ2-3,TRBV6-1,NA,NA,CASSRTGTTDTQYF,TGTGCCAGCAGTCGCACAGGAACCACAGATACGCAGTATTTT
TRBJ2-7,TRBV4-3,NA,few,CASSHLRADEQYF,TGCGCCAGCAGCCACCTCCGGGCCGACGAGCAGTACTTC
TRBJ2-1,TRBV7-2,NA,NA,CASSQVASSYNEQFF,TGTGCCAGCAGCCAGGTAGCGTCCTCCTACAATGAGCAGTTCTTC
TRBJ2-3,TRBV4-1,NA,many,CASSRPELGTDTQYF,TGCGCCAGCAGCCGGCCCGAGCTAGGGACAGATACGCAGTATTTT
TRBJ2-1,TRBV2,NA,NA,CASMASQQHNEQFF,TGTGCCAGCATGGCCTCACAACAACACAATGAGCAGTTCTTC
TRBJ2-1,TRBV12-3/TRBV12-4,TRBD1,few,CASSFRQGSSEQFF,TGTGCCAGCAGTTTTAGACAGGGGAGTAGTGAGCAGTTCTTC
TRBJ2-6,TRBV20-1,TRBD2,many,CSALSSGASGANVLTF,TGCAGTGCCCTCTCTAGCGGGGCCTCTGGGGCCAACGTCCTGACTTTC
TRBJ2-6,TRBV18,TRBD1,few,CASSPGQGSLSGANVLTF,TGTGCCAGCTCACCGGGACAGGGTTCCCTCTCTGGGGCCAACGTCCTGACTTTC
TRBJ2-3,TRBV3-1,NA,few,CASSQPRQGTDTQYF,TGTGCCAGCAGCCAGCCGAGACAGGGCACAGATACGCAGTATTTT
TRBJ1-1,TRBV7-2,NA,few,CASSLVVRSTEAFF,TGTGCCAGCAGCTTAGTAGTCAGGAGCACTGAAGCTTTCTTT
TRBJ2-3,TRBV4-2,TRBD1,NA,CASADQGQGTDTQYF,TGTGCCAGCGCTGACCAGGGACAGGGAACAGATACGCAGTATTTT
TRBJ1-2,TRBV2,NA,few,CASSGMGIEDYGYTF,TGTGCCAGCAGTGGCATGGGGATAGAGGACTATGGCTACACCTTC
TRBJ1-3,TRBV20-1,NA,few,CSAPGLGSGNTIYF,TGCAGTGCACCCGGTCTGGGGTCTGGAAACACCATATATTTT
TRBJ1-2,TRBV9,TRBD1,few,CASSPRQGARYGYTF,TGTGCCAGCAGCCCAAGACAGGGAGCTCGGTATGGCTACACCTTC
TRBJ1-6,TRBV12-3/TRBV12-4,NA,few,CASSLRRGFENSPLHF,TGTGCCAGCAGTTTACGCAGGGGCTTCGAAAATTCACCCCTCCACTTT
TRBJ2-1,TRBV10-3,NA,few,CANSRGLGYNEQFF,TGTGCCAACTCCCGCGGACTGGGGTACAATGAGCAGTTCTTC
TRBJ2-1,TRBV20-1,TRBD1,few,CSARDLGGQEYNEQFF,TGCAGTGCTAGAGATCTGGGGGGACAGGAGTACAATGAGCAGTTCTTC
TRBJ2-1,TRBV30,NA,NA,CAWTYAREVSSYNEQFF,TGTGCCTGGACCTACGCCAGGGAAGTTAGCTCCTACAATGAGCAGTTCTTC
TRBJ2-1,TRBV29-1,TRBD2,few,CSVSRGGNEQFF,TGCAGCGTATCCCGGGGGGGCAATGAGCAGTTCTTC
TRBJ2-1,TRBV7-9,TRBD1,NA,CASSKTGVGSYNEQFF,TGTGCCAGCAGCAAGACAGGGGTTGGTTCCTACAATGAGCAGTTCTTC
TRBJ2-1,TRBV5-5,TRBD2,NA,CASSLRPGLAESYNEQFF,TGTGCCAGCAGCTTACGACCGGGACTAGCGGAGTCCTACAATGAGCAGTTCTTC
TRBJ2-3,TRBV9,NA,many,CASSPPTDTQYF,TGTGCCAGCAGCCCCCCCACAGATACGCAGTATTTT